The rows below give T cell receptor beta chains drawn from one sample of a study of cytomegalovirus exposure and HLA in healthy donors. Using immunoSEQ multiplex PCR, the repertoire was profiled, and TCRdb retains in-frame clones only, with some absent. The sample comprises 130,000 or so clones, about 66% of which are singletons, and approximately 1.8% rests with the top ten. Material: PBMCs. The receptors shown here come from a male donor in good health and CMV-seronegative. The CDR3 runs from the conserved cysteine through the conserved F or W. A D gene is named only where the DNA matches it firmly.

cdr3_aa	d_call	j_call	v_call
CASSLGEHSEAFF	.	TRBJ1-1	TRBV7-3
CASSLESRGGRTF	.	TRBJ1-2	TRBV5-4
CASSPTLQGAYGYPF	TRBD1	TRBJ1-2	TRBV6-5
CAVLGQGADGYTF	TRBD1	TRBJ1-2	TRBV10-3
CASSLRAGGTTEAFF	TRBD1	TRBJ1-1	TRBV7-3
CASRTKGDTYEQYF	.	TRBJ2-7	TRBV19
CSVEGLAGGLDTQYF	TRBD2	TRBJ2-3	TRBV29-1
CASSPVQGTISNQPQHF	.	TRBJ1-5	TRBV28
CASSDGQENSYNSPLHF	TRBD1	TRBJ1-6	TRBV6-1
CAWSEQLNTEAFF	.	TRBJ1-1	TRBV30
CASRLVRTGELFF	.	TRBJ2-2	TRBV7-2
CAISRSPLDYGYTF	.	TRBJ1-2	TRBV10-3
CASSSYRGGNSPLHF	TRBD1	TRBJ1-6	TRBV5-1
CASSFDRAGELFF	TRBD1	TRBJ2-2	TRBV11-1
CASIFSGGAMYEQYF	TRBD2	TRBJ2-7	TRBV28
CASSSGLAGETQYF	TRBD2	TRBJ2-5	TRBV7-3
CAILDRAHSYNEQFF	TRBD1	TRBJ2-1	TRBV28
CASSKGLAGSTDTQYF	TRBD2	TRBJ2-3	TRBV11-3
CASSGDRGYGYPF	TRBD1	TRBJ1-2	TRBV6-1
CATSRRRREVGGADTQYF	.	TRBJ2-3	TRBV15
CASSDKQFYEQYF	.	TRBJ2-7	TRBV4-1
CASSDEPRDRGNGYTF	TRBD1	TRBJ1-2	TRBV25-1
CAIQGGQGDTQYF	TRBD1	TRBJ2-3	TRBV10-3
CASTIGSFGGYTF	.	TRBJ1-2	TRBV6-5
CASRREGGGRRSPLHF	.	TRBJ1-6	TRBV7-9
CASSIIDRAVEAFF	TRBD1	TRBJ1-1	TRBV19
CATPSSTGMDYGYTF	.	TRBJ1-2	TRBV6-1
CASSQRSGTLTYEQYF	.	TRBJ2-7	TRBV4-1
CASSSTGRHEKLFF	TRBD1	TRBJ1-4	TRBV5-1
CASRPGQSSGANVLTF	TRBD1	TRBJ2-6	TRBV5-1
CASIGDRRSGNTIYF	TRBD1	TRBJ1-3	TRBV28